The 24 T cell receptor beta chains given below trace back to one sample, sequenced in a study of cytomegalovirus exposure and HLA in healthy donors. The PCR made use of 60 Vbeta and 13 Jbeta primers. Measured with immunoSEQ multiplex PCR; TCRdb has only the in-frame clones, and not every one. This sample has about 100,000 clones; around 76% occur once, and the top ten carry 4%. The sequenced material came from PBMCs. All receptors derive from a woman aged 45-60 years in good health and CMV-seropositive.

The gene calls are TRBV5-1 and TRBJ1-4, with a tentative D call TRBD1 (5 bases). Trimming stripped 4 bases from V and 0 bases from J, with 13 bases between. Per germline, CDR1 SGHRS and CDR2 YFSETQ. This CDR3 comprises 16 residues. CDR3 region: CASSPFGQATNEKLFF. The CDR3 nucleotides read TGCGCCAGCAGCCCTTTCGGACAAGCAACTAATGAAAAACTGTTTTTT.

The rearrangement joins TRBV5-4 to TRBJ2-5; TRBD2 agrees at 7 bases. With V trimmed by 4 bases and J by 2 bases, 11 bases remained unmatched. CDR3 length equals 16 residues. Germline V gene lookup returns CDR1 SGHNT and CDR2 YYREEE (reference sequence). CDR3 protein: CASSPGLLGVQETQYF. CDR3 DNA: TGTGCCAGCAGCCCGGGACTACTGGGCGTACAAGAGACCCAGTACTTC.

The chain employs TRBV5-1 and TRBJ1-2; 7 bases agree with TRBD1. CDR1 and CDR2 (germline): SGHRS, YFSETQ. Trimming at V came to 0 bases and at J to 5 bases, leaving 10 bases not matched to a gene. This CDR3 comprises 16 residues. Here the CDR3 DNA reads TGCGCCAGCAGCTTGGCCGGGGACAGTTCTAGGTATGGCTACACCTTC. Its translation is CASSLAGDSSRYGYTF.

V and J are TRBV10-1 and TRBJ2-4; no clear D. V lost 3 bases and J lost 7, with 7 bases in between. Germline values: CDR1 WNHNN, CDR2 SYGVQD (reference sequence). The CDR3 runs 12 residues. CDR3 protein: CASSDGANIQYF. The CDR3 nucleotides are TGCGCCAGCAGTGACGGAGCGAACATTCAGTACTTC.

The chain employs TRBV7-8 and TRBJ1-1; D call uncertain. The CDR3 runs 16 residues. CDR1 SGHVS and CDR2 FQNEAQ come from the germline V gene. The V and J ends lost 5 bases and 4 bases respectively, with 20 bases between them. CDR3 residues: CASSREAGRRSTEAFF. The CDR3 region has the DNA TGTGCCAGCAGCCGGGAGGCGGGTCGACGGAGCACTGAAGCTTTCTTT.

The chain combines TRBV7-9 with TRBJ1-1; D may be TRBD1 (6 bases). V lost 5 bases and J 1 base, leaving 11 bases between the germline ends. The CDR3 runs 14 residues. The V gene's germline CDR1 is SEHNR and CDR2 FQNEAQ (reference sequence). The CDR3 DNA sequence: TGTGCCAGCAGCCCATGGACAGAGAACACTGAAGCTTTCTTT. Translation: CASSPWTENTEAFF.

The chain couples TRBV28 to TRBJ2-7; 7 bases are shared with TRBD1. The CDR3 length is 13 residues. The germline V gene encodes CDR1 MDHEN and CDR2 SYDVKM. The V segment lost 6 bases and the J segment 6 bases; nucleotides outside the gene matches: 8. Here the CDR3 reads CASSRIQGIEQYF. In DNA, the CDR3 is TGTGCCAGCAGCCGTATACAGGGGATCGAGCAGTACTTC.

The chain couples TRBV27 to TRBJ2-2, with D possibly TRBD1 on 5 matching bases. This CDR3 comprises 16 residues. Trimming cost V 5 bases and J 0 bases, with 13 bases left between them. Germline values: CDR1 MNHEY, CDR2 SMNVEV (reference sequence). CDR3 sequence (DNA): TGTGCCAGCAGTACTTACAGGCTATCGAACACCGGGGAGCTGTTTTTT. It is translated as CASSTYRLSNTGELFF.

The genes are TRBV9 and TRBJ2-3; maybe TRBD1 (5 bases). The V end lost 4 bases, the J end lost 6 bases, and 12 bases lay between the germline ends. Looked up from germline, CDR1 is SGDLS and CDR2 is YYNGEE. The CDR3 length is 13 residues. The CDR3 here is CASSPRTRDTQYF. The CDR3 nucleotides read TGTGCCAGCAGCCCCCGGACACGGGATACGCAGTATTTT.

The rearrangement links TRBV5-6 to TRBJ2-5, with TRBD2 as a possible D gene (5 bases). The V gene lost 1 base and the J gene lost 1 base, with 8 bases spanning the gap. Germline CDR1 and CDR2: SGHDT and YYEEEE. The CDR3 runs 14 residues. The CDR3 loop is CASSLRLAQETQYF. The CDR3 region has the DNA TGTGCCAGCAGCTTGAGGCTAGCCCAAGAGACCCAGTACTTC.

The V call is TRBV13, the J call TRBJ2-1, with 7 nucleotides matching TRBD1. Germline trimming cut 3 bases from V and 5 bases from J; bases unmatched to any gene: 10. The CDR3 totals 16 residues. Germline lookup yields CDR1 PRHDT and CDR2 FYEKMQ (reference sequence). The CDR3 loop reads CASSLRARDRNNEQFF. For the CDR3, the DNA is TGTGCCAGCAGCTTGAGGGCCCGGGACAGAAACAATGAGCAGTTCTTC.

V is TRBV6-1 and J is TRBJ2-1; TRBD1 matches at 9 bases. Germline loops: CDR1 MNHNS, CDR2 SASEGT. The V gene end was trimmed by 3 bases and the J gene end by 7 bases; junction bases not matched to a gene: 7. The CDR3 runs 15 residues. The CDR3 region has the DNA TGTGCCAGCAGTGATGGGGGACAGGGTAAGAATGAGCAGTTCTTC. Translation: CASSDGGQGKNEQFF.

This clone has a handful of counts. The chain has TRBV9 and TRBJ2-7; perhaps TRBD1 as D (6 bases). CDR1 and CDR2 from the germline V gene are SGDLS and YYNGEE. V was clipped by 0 bases and J by 4 bases, with 11 bases between them. The CDR3 is 14 amino acids. This chain's CDR3 is CASSVGNRDYEQYF. CDR3 DNA sequence: TGTGCCAGCAGCGTAGGGAACAGGGATTACGAGCAGTACTTC.

This clone was observed a few times. The gene calls are TRBV6-1 and TRBJ2-7; 8 nucleotides match TRBD1. The length of the CDR3 is 13 residues. Germline-derived CDR1 and CDR2 are MNHNS and SASEGT. V shed 7 bases and J 6 bases; nucleotides not matched to a gene: 8. The CDR3 bases are TGTGCCAGCAAATCTCAGGGGGCGCGCGAGCAGTACTTC. This codes for CASKSQGAREQYF.

The chain combines TRBV5-4 with TRBJ2-5, with D perhaps TRBD2 (5 bases). Trimming pared 0 bases from V and 4 bases from J, leaving 10 bases between. This CDR3 spans 14 amino acids. CDR1 SGHNT and CDR2 YYREEE come from the germline V gene (reference sequence). The CDR3 here is CASSLGAAGETQYF. The CDR3 coding sequence is TGTGCCAGCAGCTTGGGTGCGGCGGGAGAGACCCAGTACTTC.

This chain uses TRBV7-3 with TRBJ2-1; 12 bases map to TRBD2. V gave up 3 bases and J gave up 7 bases; unmatched junction bases: 4. CDR3 size: 15 residues. Germline lookup yields CDR1 SGHTA and CDR2 FQGTGA. CDR3 residues: CASSFGLAGRNEQFF. The CDR3 nucleotides are TGTGCCAGCAGCTTCGGACTAGCGGGAAGGAATGAGCAGTTCTTC.

The gene calls are TRBV5-1 and TRBJ2-7; possible D gene TRBD1, 6 bases. Germline lookup yields CDR1 SGHRS and CDR2 YFSETQ. The CDR3 sequence is 11 residues long. The ends were cut back, 3 bases at V and 7 bases at J, with 8 bases in the middle. For the CDR3, the DNA is TGCGCCAGCAGCTACGGACAGGAGCAGTACTTC. The encoded protein is CASSYGQEQYF. The full variable domain, its missing parts supplied by reference TRBV5-1 and TRBJ2-7, is KAGVTQTPRYLIKTRGQQVTLSCSPISGHRSVSWYQQTPGQGLQFLFEYFSETQRNKGNFPGRFSGRQFSNSRSEMNVSTLELGDSALYLCASSYGQEQYFGPGTRLTVT.

The rearrangement uses TRBV6-1 and TRBJ2-1; TRBD2 matches 9 bases. The V gene's germline CDR1 is MNHNS and CDR2 SASEGT. The CDR3 contains 14 residues. With 9 bases clipped from V and 8 bases from J, the junction kept 11 bases outside the gene matches. CDR3 amino acids: CASRRGGSMDEQFF. The CDR3 DNA reads as TGTGCCAGTCGGCGGGGGGGGTCGATGGATGAGCAGTTCTTC.

This clone was seen more than once but under ten times. The gene calls are TRBV27 and TRBJ2-3, with 7 positions matching TRBD2. V shed 6 bases, J shed 3 bases, and the junction held 12 bases outside the gene matches. The germline gives CDR1 MNHEY, CDR2 SMNVEV (reference sequence). The CDR3 is made up of 16 amino acids. The CDR3 coding sequence is TGTGCCAGCAGCTCACTTGGACTAGGGGAGACAGATACGCAGTATTTT. It codes for CASSSLGLGETDTQYF.

This clone was counted only a few times. The chain combines TRBV7-2 with TRBJ2-2; a possible D gene is TRBD2 (6 bases). Germline assignment: CDR1 SGHTA and CDR2 FQGNSA. The CDR3 sequence is 12 residues long. V dropped 6 bases and J dropped 13 bases, with 15 bases sitting between them. CDR3 sequence: CASSSLGGGLFF. CDR3 nucleotides: TGTGCCAGCAGTTCCCTGGGGGGAGGGCTGTTTTTT.

Of note for this clone: Distinct nucleotide sequences in the sample also encode this CDR3. The chain carries TRBV9 and TRBJ1-1; no firm D call. Germline assignment: CDR1 SGDLS and CDR2 YYNGEE. The V end was cut by 4 bases, the J end by 5 bases, with 12 bases between. The CDR3 runs 13 residues. The CDR3 is CASSPGGRTEAFF. DNA for the CDR3: TGTGCCAGCAGCCCCGGAGGGCGTACTGAAGCTTTCTTT.

The chain combines TRBV15 with TRBJ2-7; possible D gene TRBD2, 7 bases. The CDR3 consists of 16 residues. Trimming cost V 0 bases and J 2 bases, with 14 bases left between them. CDR1 LNHNV and CDR2 YYDKDF come from the germline V gene (reference sequence). The CDR3 DNA reads as TGTGCCACCAGCAGAGATCCTGGGGGGGGGCCCTACGAGCAGTACTTC. Its translation: CATSRDPGGGPYEQYF.

This clone came up a few times. This chain links TRBV19 with TRBJ2-2, with 10 bases that match TRBD1. This CDR3 region has 16 residues. Germline lookup yields CDR1 LNHDA and CDR2 SQIVND (reference sequence). With V trimmed by 7 bases and J by 5 bases, 10 bases remained unmatched. CDR3 sequence reads: CASNMGQGLSTGELFF. Here the CDR3 DNA reads TGTGCCAGTAACATGGGACAGGGGCTTTCTACCGGGGAGCTGTTTTTT. Supplemented by reference TRBV19 and TRBJ2-2, the full variable domain reads DGGITQSPKYLFRKEGQNVTLSCEQNLNHDAMYWYRQDPGQGLRLIYYSQIVNDFQKGDIAEGYSVSREKKESFPLTVTSAQKNPTAFYLCASNMGQGLSTGELFFGEGSRLTVL.

The gene calls are TRBV5-1 and TRBJ2-5, with D tentatively TRBD2 (7 bases). Per the germline V gene, CDR1 is SGHRS and CDR2 is YFSETQ. There are 14 residues in the CDR3. The V end was cut by 4 bases, the J end by 5 bases, with 15 bases between. The CDR3 nucleotides are TGCGCCAGCAGCCCTGGGGGGGCCGATGAGACCCAGTACTTC. Translated, it gives CASSPGGADETQYF.